This entry lists 6 T cell receptor beta chains sequenced from one sample in a study of cytomegalovirus exposure and HLA in healthy donors. It was with 60 Vbeta and 13 Jbeta primers that the PCR ran. Sequencing was performed with immunoSEQ multiplex PCR; in TCRdb, only in-frame clones are kept and a portion is missing. The table shows 60,000 to 85,000 clones, with about 80% occurring only once. The sequencing sample was made of PBMCs. The receptors were sampled from a man aged 35-49 years in good health and CMV-seronegative.

Worth noting for this clone: An end of the junction does not agree with germline; a read error may underlie this. The V gene is TRBV14, the J gene TRBJ1-3; D ambiguous. Germline CDR1 is SGHDN and CDR2 is FVKESK. The CDR3 length is 16 residues. In DNA, the CDR3 is TGTGCCCGCAGCCAAGGGATCCCCACAGCTGGAAACACCATATATTTT. It yields the protein CARSQGIPTAGNTIYF.

The gene calls are TRBV5-4 and TRBJ2-5; the match to TRBD1 covers 9 bases. The CDR3 extends over 14 amino acids. V was clipped by 9 bases and J by 3 bases; unmatched bases: 9. The germline CDR1 and CDR2 sequences are SGHNT and YYREEE (reference sequence). As DNA, the CDR3 is TGTGCCACCAAGGACAGGGGATCTAAAGAGACCCAGTACTTC. This translates into CATKDRGSKETQYF.

The rearrangement joins TRBV30 to TRBJ2-1; 8 nucleotides match TRBD1. After removal of 1 base from V and 7 bases from J, the junction contained 3 bases not matched to a gene. CDR1 and CDR2 from the germline V gene are GTSNPN and SVGIG (reference sequence). The CDR3 spans 13 residues. The CDR3 protein is CAWSGQGWNEQFF. CDR3 bases: TGTGCCTGGAGTGGACAGGGGTGGAATGAGCAGTTCTTC.

The table lists this clone with a count of one. This chain joins TRBV5-1 and TRBJ1-4; 7 bases agree with TRBD1. V gave up 6 bases and J gave up 5 bases; unmatched junction bases: 7. The CDR3 sequence is 14 residues long. The germline gives CDR1 SGHRS, CDR2 YFSETQ. The CDR3 spells CASTETGPNEKLFF. CDR3 DNA: TGCGCCAGCACCGAGACAGGGCCCAATGAAAAACTGTTTTTT.

This chain links TRBV7-9 with TRBJ1-2, with D perhaps TRBD1 (5 bases). Germline CDR1 SEHNR, CDR2 FQNEAQ (reference sequence). V lost 1 base and J 7 bases, leaving 13 bases between the germline ends. The CDR3 is 14 amino acids. CDR3 residues: CASSLVIRAGGYTF. CDR3 DNA: TGTGCCAGCAGCTTAGTCATCAGGGCCGGTGGCTACACCTTC. The entire variable domain, with the rest obtained from reference TRBV7-9 and TRBJ1-2, is as follows: DTGVSQNPRHKITKRGQNVTFRCDPISEHNRLYWYRQTLGQGPEFLTYFQNEAQLEKSRLLSDRFSAERPKGSFSTLEIQRTEQGDSAMYLCASSLVIRAGGYTFGSGTRLTVV.

The chain is built from TRBV4-3 and TRBJ1-4; D is undetermined. Trimming left V 0 bases short and J 8 bases short, with 13 bases between. Germline CDR1 is LGHNA and CDR2 is YSLEER. CDR3 length: 15 amino acids. The CDR3 is CASSQDPGISEKLFF. The CDR3 DNA reads TGCGCCAGCAGCCAAGACCCGGGTATAAGCGAAAAACTGTTTTTT.